A selection of T cell receptor beta chains follows, all from one sample in a study of blood T cell repertoires in COVID-19. Clones were sequenced by immunoSEQ multiplex PCR, and TCRdb holds only the in-frame ones, with some missing. This sample carries hundreds of thousands of clones, about 87% of them seen once, and the ten largest clones take roughly 2%. Sequenced material: peripheral blood. The source is a woman aged 60-70 years with COVID-19, enrolled during active disease. CDR3s include the opening cysteine and the closing phenylalanine or tryptophan. D genes are given only for firm matches. The size of a clone is reported for some rows only, either as once, few or many, or as a class for expanded clones.

cdr3_aa,cdr3_nt,d_call,j_call,clone_size,v_call,cdr3_length
CASSLGDRGSDTQYF,TGCGCCAGCAGCTTGGGGGACAGGGGCTCAGATACGCAGTATTTT,TRBD1,TRBJ2-3,few,TRBV5-1,15
CASSVDPRTGVSGANVLTF,TGTGCCAGCAGCGTAGATCCCCGGACAGGGGTCTCTGGGGCCAACGTCCTGACTTTC,TRBD1,TRBJ2-6,-,TRBV9,19
CASKLAGPSYEQYF,TGTGCCAGTAAATTAGCGGGGCCCTCCTACGAGCAGTACTTC,TRBD2,TRBJ2-7,-,TRBV19,14
CASRDRGVNTGELFF,TGTGCCAGTAGGGACAGGGGTGTAAACACCGGGGAGCTGTTTTTT,TRBD1,TRBJ2-2,-,TRBV19,15
CASREDRPGNQPQHF,TGTGCCAGCAGAGAGGACAGGCCAGGCAATCAGCCCCAGCATTTT,TRBD1,TRBJ1-5,-,TRBV2,15
CASSLTGGPNIQYF,TGTGCCAGCAGCTTAACGGGGGGGCCAAACATTCAGTACTTC,-,TRBJ2-4,-,TRBV7-3,14
CAALVGQRNTEAFF,TGTGCCGCGTTGGTGGGGCAGAGGAACACTGAAGCTTTCTTT,-,TRBJ1-1,few,TRBV28,14
CASSSTAFSGDTQYF,TGTGCCAGCAGTTCGACGGCGTTCTCAGGAGATACGCAGTATTTT,-,TRBJ2-3,once,TRBV27,15
CATSGLAGASYEQYF,TGTGCCACCTCGGGACTAGCGGGCGCCTCCTACGAGCAGTACTTC,TRBD2,TRBJ2-7,-,TRBV2,15
CASSLASISRDTQYF,TGTGCCAGCAGCTTGGCTAGTATTTCCAGAGATACGCAGTATTTT,-,TRBJ2-3,-,TRBV5-6,15
CASSPNQGDAYNTQYF,TGTGCCAGCTCACCAAATCAGGGCGATGCCTACAATACGCAGTATTTT,-,TRBJ2-3,-,TRBV18,16
CASSSGGRVTEAFF,TGTGCCAGCAGCTCGGGAGGCCGGGTCACTGAAGCTTTCTTT,-,TRBJ1-1,-,TRBV5-4,14
CATMGDYPGELFF,TGTGCCACGATGGGGGACTACCCCGGGGAGCTGTTTTTT,TRBD2,TRBJ2-2,-,TRBV10-3,13
CASSLGQGFNIQYF,TGCGCCAGCAGCCTGGGACAGGGGTTCAACATTCAGTACTTC,TRBD1,TRBJ2-4,-,TRBV5-1,14
CASRWTEFYGYTF,TGCGCCAGCAGATGGACAGAATTCTATGGCTACACCTTC,-,TRBJ1-2,once,TRBV5-1,13
CASSFRGPNTEAFF,TGTGCCAGCAGTTTCAGGGGCCCTAACACTGAAGCTTTCTTT,-,TRBJ1-1,-,TRBV2,14
CASGSGTGAMNEQFF,TGTGCTAGTGGTTCCGGGACAGGGGCGATGAATGAGCAGTTCTTC,TRBD1,TRBJ2-1,once,TRBV12-5,15
CAWSGQLGAEAFF,TGTGCCTGGAGTGGGCAATTGGGGGCAGAAGCTTTCTTT,-,TRBJ1-1,-,TRBV30,13
CASSLAGASTLHF,TGCGCCAGCAGCTTGGCAGGGGCCAGCACCCTCCACTTT,-,TRBJ1-6,-,TRBV5-1,13
CASSLAGGNEQFF,TGTGCCAGCAGCTTGGCCGGGGGGAATGAGCAGTTCTTC,TRBD2,TRBJ2-1,-,TRBV5-4,13
CASSPPEEYSTDTQYF,TGTGCCAGCTCACCACCGGAGGAGTATAGCACAGATACGCAGTATTTT,-,TRBJ2-3,-,TRBV18,16
CASSDRQGIHGYTF,TGTGCCAGCAGTGACCGTCAGGGAATACATGGCTACACCTTC,-,TRBJ1-2,-,TRBV25-1,14
CASSIDPVFAQYF,TGTGCCAGCAGCATAGACCCTGTCTTCGCCCAGTACTTC,-,TRBJ2-5,-,TRBV11-2,13
CASTGLAGAHNEQFF,TGTGCCAGTACCGGATTGGCAGGGGCCCACAATGAGCAGTTCTTC,-,TRBJ2-1,-,TRBV19,15
CAWSGGGHWNSPLHF,TGTGCCTGGAGTGGTGGGGGACATTGGAATTCACCCCTCCACTTT,-,TRBJ1-6,-,TRBV30,15
CASLPGGRNYGYTF,TGTGCCAGCCTCCCCGGGGGGCGTAACTATGGCTACACCTTC,-,TRBJ1-2,-,TRBV5-6,14
CASSAREYGYTF,TGTGCCAGCAGTGCCAGGGAATACGGCTACACCTTC,-,TRBJ1-2,-,TRBV2,12
CASSMTGNTEAFF,TGTGCCAGTAGTATGACAGGGAACACTGAAGCTTTCTTT,-,TRBJ1-1,-,TRBV19,13
CAWSVRGDFGELFF,TGTGCCTGGAGTGTGCGGGGGGATTTCGGGGAGCTGTTTTTT,TRBD2,TRBJ2-2,-,TRBV30,14
CASSVPPGPQHF,TGTGCCAGCAGCGTACCCCCAGGGCCCCAGCATTTT,-,TRBJ1-5,-,TRBV9,12
CASSLLGRGGNTEAFF,TGCGCCAGCAGCTTGCTCGGCAGGGGCGGGAACACTGAAGCTTTCTTT,-,TRBJ1-1,-,TRBV5-1,16
CASSPGQGKAQPQHF,TGTGCCAGCTCACCTGGGCAGGGGAAGGCTCAGCCCCAGCATTTT,-,TRBJ1-5,once,TRBV18,15
CASSGGLANEGETQYF,TGTGCCAGCAGCGGGGGACTAGCGAACGAGGGGGAGACCCAGTACTTC,TRBD2,TRBJ2-5,-,TRBV9,16
CASSLSRGGPDLGGYTF,TGTGCCAGCAGTTTAAGCAGGGGTGGACCAGACCTTGGAGGCTACACCTTC,-,TRBJ1-2,-,TRBV28,17
CASSSQQGSHSPLHF,TGTGCCAGCAGCTCCCAACAGGGTTCGCATTCACCCCTCCACTTT,-,TRBJ1-6,-,TRBV5-4,15
CASRGNTQYF,TGTGCCTCCCGGGGGAATACGCAGTATTTT,-,TRBJ2-3,-,TRBV2,10
CASSFRTSGETQYF,TGTGCCAGCAGCTTTCGGACTAGCGGGGAGACCCAGTACTTC,TRBD2,TRBJ2-5,-,TRBV5-4,14
CSVDWGGYGYTF,TGCAGCGTTGATTGGGGCGGCTATGGCTACACCTTC,-,TRBJ1-2,many,TRBV29-1,12
CATSNPNALIANTGELFF,TGTGCCACCAGCAACCCCAACGCCCTAATAGCGAACACCGGGGAGCTGTTTTTT,-,TRBJ2-2,-,TRBV15,18
CSASDPGNYGYTF,TGCAGTGCTAGTGACCCAGGCAACTATGGCTACACCTTC,-,TRBJ1-2,-,TRBV20-1,13
CASSSTTIAGNTIYF,TGCGCCAGCAGTTCGACGACAATAGCTGGAAACACCATATATTTT,-,TRBJ1-3,-,TRBV5-1,15
CASSVDSRTLNNEQFF,TGTGCCAGCAGCGTAGACTCAAGAACACTAAACAATGAGCAGTTCTTC,-,TRBJ2-1,-,TRBV9,16
CASSQQSLGAVGEQFF,TGTGCCAGCAGCCAACAAAGTTTGGGGGCAGTTGGTGAGCAGTTCTTC,-,TRBJ2-1,-,TRBV14,16
CASSRGAADLYEQYF,TGTGCCAGCAGCCGCGGGGCAGCGGATCTCTACGAGCAGTACTTC,-,TRBJ2-7,-,TRBV7-2,15
CASSLVNPHSGSSYEQYF,TGCGCCAGCAGCTTAGTCAACCCTCATAGCGGGAGCTCCTACGAGCAGTACTTC,TRBD2,TRBJ2-7,-,TRBV5-1,18
CASSQGGSGANVLTF,TGTGCCAGCAGCCAAGGCGGCTCTGGGGCCAACGTCCTGACTTTC,-,TRBJ2-6,-,TRBV3-1/TRBV3-2,15
CASSYDGTGRYGYTF,TGTGCCAGCAGTTACGACGGGACAGGGCGGTATGGCTACACCTTC,TRBD1,TRBJ1-2,-,TRBV6-5,15
CASSPRRGSPLHF,TGTGCCAGCAGTCCTCGGAGGGGATCACCCCTCCACTTT,-,TRBJ1-6,once,TRBV12-3/TRBV12-4,13
CATSDWNSGGATGELFF,TGTGCCACCAGTGATTGGAATAGCGGGGGGGCCACCGGGGAGCTGTTTTTT,TRBD2,TRBJ2-2,-,TRBV24-1,17
CASGLVGGPSDEQYF,TGTGCTAGTGGTTTGGTGGGGGGACCCTCGGACGAGCAGTACTTC,-,TRBJ2-7,-,TRBV12-5,15
CASSIAGGQANYGYTF,TGTGCCAGTAGTATAGCGGGAGGTCAGGCTAACTATGGCTACACCTTC,-,TRBJ1-2,-,TRBV19,16
CATSMGGGANEQFF,TGTGCCACCAGCATGGGGGGAGGGGCCAATGAGCAGTTCTTC,TRBD2,TRBJ2-1,-,TRBV15,14
CASSPTRTGKNTEAFF,TGTGCCAGTAGTCCCACCCGGACAGGGAAAAACACTGAAGCTTTCTTT,TRBD1,TRBJ1-1,-,TRBV19,16
CASTLGRGGRNEQFF,TGTGCCAGTACCCTAGGTCGGGGGGGCCGCAATGAGCAGTTCTTC,TRBD2,TRBJ2-1,-,TRBV19,15
CASSPGDRTEAFF,TGTGCCAGCAGCCCGGGGGACAGAACTGAAGCTTTCTTT,TRBD1,TRBJ1-1,-,TRBV9,13
CASDRRGMAMNTEAFF,TGTGCCAGCGACAGGCGGGGGATGGCCATGAACACTGAAGCTTTCTTT,-,TRBJ1-1,-,TRBV5-8,16
CSASITSTDTQYF,TGCAGTGCTAGTATAACTTCCACAGATACGCAGTATTTT,-,TRBJ2-3,-,TRBV20-1,13
CASSQRGQGIETQYF,TGTGCCAGCAGCCAACGGGGACAGGGGATAGAGACCCAGTACTTC,TRBD1,TRBJ2-5,-,TRBV3-1/TRBV3-2,15
CASSLGRRDEQYF,TGTGCCAGCAGCTTAGGACGGAGGGACGAGCAGTACTTC,-,TRBJ2-7,-,TRBV7-2,13
CASSLSSGDRSKNIQYF,TGTGCCAGCAGCCTCTCATCCGGGGACAGGAGCAAAAACATTCAGTACTTC,TRBD1,TRBJ2-4,-,TRBV3-1/TRBV3-2,17